These 27 T cell receptor beta chains were sequenced from one sample in a study of T cell clonotyping in hematopoietic cell transplantation. Libraries were prepared by immunoSEQ multiplex PCR; TCRdb keeps only in-frame clonotypes and omits some of them. Of 6,500 to 9,500 clones listed, approximately 94% were seen once; the top ten hold under 1.5%. The sequences come from peripheral blood mononuclear cells, collected 30 days after allogeneic stem cell transplant. These receptors were obtained from a male patient aged 60 to 75 who had an allogeneic stem cell transplant from an unrelated donor, so T cells may come from the graft donor. Some clones in this sample may be carry-over from other donors' samples.

This chain joins TRBV29-1 and TRBJ2-4, with D perhaps TRBD2 (5 bases). Germline CDR1 reads SQVTM; CDR2 reads ANQGSEA. The CDR3 runs to 14 residues. The V and J ends lost 6 bases and 3 bases respectively, with 15 bases between them. CDR3 DNA: TGCAGCGTGGGAGAGGGAAAAGACAAAAACATTCAGTACTTC. As protein: CSVGEGKDKNIQYF. Looking up the rest from reference TRBV29-1 and TRBJ2-4 gives the full variable domain: SAVISQKPSRDICQRGTSLTIQCQVDSQVTMMFWYRQQPGQSLTLIATANQGSEATYESGFVIDKFPISRPNLTFSTLTVSNMSPEDSSIYLCSVGEGKDKNIQYFGAGTRLSVL.

J is TRBJ2-7 and V is TRBV5-4; the D gene is possibly TRBD1 (6 bases). The CDR3 has 14 residues. Germline V gives CDR1 SGHNT, CDR2 YYREEE (reference sequence). Trimming removed 0 bases at V and 6 bases at J, with 13 bases between. CDR3 in DNA: TGTGCCAGCAGCTTGGTCGCAGGGGCGGGCGAGCAGTACTTC. Translation: CASSLVAGAGEQYF.

The J gene is TRBJ2-7, the V gene TRBV28, with D tentatively TRBD1 (5 bases). V was shortened by 1 base and J by 4 bases, with 17 bases between the two germline ends. The CDR3 extends over 16 amino acids. CDR1 and CDR2 (germline): MDHEN, SYDVKM. The CDR3 DNA is TGTGCCAGCAGTTTATCATTTACAGGCTCAGGGTACGAGCAGTACTTC. Translated, it gives CASSLSFTGSGYEQYF.

This clone was seen a single time. J is TRBJ1-1 and V is TRBV6-5, with TRBD1 identical over 9 bases. Germline V lookup: CDR1 MNHEY, CDR2 SVGAGI. The CDR3 is 13 residues long. The ends lost 6 bases at V and 5 bases at J; junction bases unmatched: 4. Here the CDR3 reads CASRQGARTEAFF. The CDR3 DNA sequence: TGTGCCAGCAGACAGGGGGCAAGAACTGAAGCTTTCTTT.

The chain carries TRBV19 and TRBJ2-3; D is uncertain. The CDR3 spans 12 residues. Trimming stripped 6 bases from V and 6 bases from J, with 10 bases between. Germline CDR1 is LNHDA and CDR2 is SQIVND (reference sequence). The CDR3, as DNA: TGTGCCAGTAGAACAACGGCTGATACGCAGTATTTT. Its protein product is CASRTTADTQYF. Full variable domain (rest looked up from reference TRBV19 and TRBJ2-3): DGGITQSPKYLFRKEGQNVTLSCEQNLNHDAMYWYRQDPGQGLRLIYYSQIVNDFQKGDIAEGYSVSREKKESFPLTVTSAQKNPTAFYLCASRTTADTQYFGPGTRLTVL.

V gene TRBV27 combines with J gene TRBJ2-7; 9 nucleotides agree with TRBD2. The CDR3 is made up of 16 amino acids. Germline-derived CDR1 and CDR2 are MNHEY and SMNVEV (reference sequence). V was clipped by 4 bases and J by 5 bases; unmatched bases: 12. The CDR3 DNA reads TGTGCCAGCAGTTCACTCGGCGGGAGGGCCACCGACGAGCAGTACTTC. It yields the protein CASSSLGGRATDEQYF.

CDR3 DNA: TGTGCCAGCAGTGAAGCCCCTAGCGGGAGCTTAAGGAACGAGCAGTACTTC. It is translated as CASSEAPSGSLRNEQYF. The V gene is TRBV6-1, the J gene TRBJ2-7; 10 nucleotides line up with TRBD2. The CDR3 is made up of 17 amino acids. The ends lost 0 bases at V and 5 bases at J; junction bases unmatched: 10. The germline gives CDR1 MNHNS, CDR2 SASEGT.

This clone has just a few counts. The genes are TRBV27 and TRBJ2-3; perhaps TRBD2 as D (6 bases). The CDR3 is 16 amino acids. Deletions cut 5 bases from V and 0 bases from J, with 15 bases between. Per the germline V gene, CDR1 is MNHEY and CDR2 is SMNVEV (reference sequence). CDR3 sequence reads: CASSIRTTPSTDTQYF. The CDR3 DNA reads TGTGCCAGCAGTATCCGGACTACCCCTAGCACAGATACGCAGTATTTT.

V usage is TRBV28 and J usage is TRBJ2-5; TRBD1 aligns across 12 bases. V gave up 5 bases and J gave up 5 bases; unmatched junction bases: 9. This CDR3 spans 16 amino acids. The germline V gene encodes CDR1 MDHEN and CDR2 SYDVKM. In DNA form, the CDR3 reads TGTGCCAGCAGTGCCGGGGGACAGGGGGCAGGTGAGACCCAGTACTTC. Translation gives CASSAGGQGAGETQYF.

This clone is a singleton in its sample. The DNA for the CDR3 is TGCGCCAGCAGCTTGAACAGCGGTATAACGGTCTACGAGCAGTACTTC. Amino acid sequence: CASSLNSGITVYEQYF. V usage is TRBV5-1 and J usage is TRBJ2-7, with a possible D match to TRBD2 (5 bases). CDR3 length: 16 residues. Trimming removed 1 base from V and 3 bases from J, with 17 bases in between. Germline V lookup: CDR1 SGHRS, CDR2 YFSETQ.

V and J are TRBV11-3 and TRBJ2-1; D gene unclear. The CDR3 runs to 16 residues. CDR1 SGHNT and CDR2 YENEEA come from the germline V gene. Trimming took off 2 bases at V and 2 bases at J, with 13 bases between the two ends. The CDR3 here is CASSLRAATPYNEQFF. In DNA form, the CDR3 reads TGTGCCAGCAGCTTACGGGCGGCGACTCCCTACAATGAGCAGTTCTTC.

In its sample, this clone was seen once. Here the CDR3 reads CASKGHVNSYEQYF. DNA for the CDR3: TGTGCCAGTAAGGGGCACGTCAACTCCTACGAGCAGTACTTC. The genes are TRBV19 and TRBJ2-7; a weak D match, TRBD1 (5 bases). CDR1 and CDR2 (germline): LNHDA, SQIVND (reference sequence). The ends were cut back, 7 bases at V and 0 bases at J, with 13 bases in the middle. This CDR3 is 14 amino acids long.

The V gene is TRBV7-9, the J gene TRBJ2-6, with 7 bases fitting TRBD1. CDR3 length equals 18 residues. Germline CDR1 reads SEHNR; CDR2 reads FQNEAQ (reference sequence). The trim removed 5 bases at V and 0 bases at J, leaving 10 bases unmatched. The CDR3 nucleotides read TGTGCCAGCAGCCCATTGACAGGGCGCTTCTCTGGGGCCAACGTCCTGACTTTC. Protein sequence: CASSPLTGRFSGANVLTF.

The chain has TRBV25-1 and TRBJ2-7; D is possibly TRBD2 (6 bases). The germline CDR1 and CDR2 sequences are MGHDK and SYGVNS. V lost 6 bases and J lost 3, with 9 bases in between. CDR3 length equals 12 residues. CDR3 sequence: CASSRDFYEQYF. CDR3 nucleotides: TGTGCCAGCAGCCGGGACTTCTACGAGCAGTACTTC.

The genes are TRBV4-2 and TRBJ2-1; D is perhaps TRBD2 (6 bases). Germline CDR1 LGHNA, CDR2 YNFKEQ. V was trimmed by 8 bases and J by 0 bases, leaving 17 bases between them. The CDR3 extends over 16 amino acids. The CDR3: CASQNQGGTSYNEQFF. CDR3 bases: TGTGCCAGCCAGAATCAGGGAGGAACCTCCTACAATGAGCAGTTCTTC.

V is TRBV19 and J is TRBJ2-7; D uncertain. The V gene's germline CDR1 is LNHDA and CDR2 SQIVND (reference sequence). V was clipped by 3 bases and J by 3 bases, with 15 bases between them. The CDR3 length is 15 residues. For the CDR3, the DNA is TGTGCCAGTAGTATCGGTTTCGGCAGCTTCTACGAGCAGTACTTC. Residues: CASSIGFGSFYEQYF.

CDR3 sequence reads: CASSLAVLGGYTF. Here the CDR3 DNA reads TGTGCCAGCAGCTTGGCCGTGCTCGGGGGCTACACCTTC. The V call is TRBV7-2, the J call TRBJ1-2; D unclear. Trimming removed 3 bases from V and 8 bases from J, with 13 bases in between. The germline gives CDR1 SGHTA, CDR2 FQGNSA. This CDR3 contains 13 residues.

The gene calls are TRBV6-4 and TRBJ2-7; 9 nucleotides match TRBD2. Trimming removed 3 bases from V and 4 bases from J; junction bases left unmatched: 4. The CDR3 spans 14 residues. Germline assignment: CDR1 MRHNA and CDR2 SNTAGT. CDR3 nucleotide sequence: TGTGCCAGCAGTGAGGGTAGCGGGAGTTACGAGCAGTACTTC. Residues: CASSEGSGSYEQYF.

V and J are TRBV7-9 and TRBJ2-5, with D hard to call. Germline CDR1 is SEHNR and CDR2 is FQNEAQ (reference sequence). The CDR3 runs 14 residues. With 4 bases removed from V and 5 bases from J, the gap between germline ends came to 14 bases. The CDR3 DNA follows: TGTGCCAGCAGCTCGCCGGCCACGCGGGAGACCCAGTACTTC. This sequence encodes CASSSPATRETQYF. Looking up the rest from reference TRBV7-9 and TRBJ2-5 gives the full variable domain: DTGVSQNPRHKITKRGQNVTFRCDPISEHNRLYWYRQTLGQGPEFLTYFQNEAQLEKSRLLSDRFSAERPKGSFSTLEIQRTEQGDSAMYLCASSSPATRETQYFGPGTRLLVL.

The gene calls are TRBV19 and TRBJ1-1; no clear D. The CDR3 covers 15 residues. CDR1 LNHDA and CDR2 SQIVND come from the germline V gene (reference sequence). V was cut by 7 bases and J by 3 bases, with 18 bases left in between. This CDR3 is CASNSPWRIHTEAFF. CDR3 nucleotide sequence: TGTGCCAGTAATTCCCCTTGGCGGATTCACACTGAAGCTTTCTTT.

The chain employs TRBV25-1 and TRBJ2-5, with D tentatively TRBD1 or TRBD2 (5 bases each). CDR1 and CDR2 from the germline V gene are MGHDK and SYGVNS. The V end was cut by 3 bases, the J end by 3 bases, with 14 bases between. CDR3 length: 15 amino acids. In DNA form, the CDR3 reads TGTGCCAGCAGTGACCAGGGACGTCGGAAAGAGACCCAGTACTTC. Encoded protein: CASSDQGRRKETQYF.

The V and J genes are TRBV19 and TRBJ2-3; D not certain. Trimming left V 5 bases short and J 2 bases short, with 17 bases between. Per germline, CDR1 LNHDA and CDR2 SQIVND (reference sequence). CDR3 length: 16 amino acids. CDR3 nucleotides: TGTGCCAGTAGTCCTATATTGGGCAGTTTCACAGATACGCAGTATTTT. It encodes CASSPILGSFTDTQYF.

This clone turned up a few times. V gene TRBV7-9 combines with J gene TRBJ2-1, with TRBD2 identical over 7 bases. CDR3 length: 13 amino acids. Unmatched junction bases numbered 6, after V lost 5 bases and J lost 8 bases. CDR1 is SEHNR, CDR2 FQNEAQ, per germline (reference sequence). CDR3 region: CASSPDLADEQFF. The CDR3 nucleotides are TGTGCCAGCAGCCCAGACCTAGCGGATGAGCAGTTCTTC.

The chain employs TRBV7-9 and TRBJ2-1, with 8 bases identical to TRBD2. Germline CDR1 SEHNR, CDR2 FQNEAQ (reference sequence). The CDR3 covers 14 residues. The J segment lost 7 bases and the V segment lost 8 bases, leaving 10 bases of the junction unmatched. CDR3 nucleotide sequence: TGTGCCAGCGCTCAAGCGGGAGAGAGGAATGAGCAGTTCTTC. Translating gives CASAQAGERNEQFF.

The V and J genes are TRBV7-2 and TRBJ2-3; maybe TRBD2 (6 bases). The V and J ends lost 1 base and 4 bases respectively, with 12 bases between them. The CDR3 is 15 amino acids. Per germline, CDR1 SGHTA and CDR2 FQGNSA. The CDR3 reads CASSLVTGVPDTQYF. In nucleotides, the CDR3 is TGTGCCAGCAGCTTAGTGACGGGAGTCCCAGATACGCAGTATTTT.

The rearrangement uses TRBV11-2 and TRBJ2-6; D not certain. This CDR3 region has 14 residues. Looked up from germline, CDR1 is SGHAT and CDR2 is FQNNGV. Trimming removed 8 bases from V and 0 bases from J, with 8 bases in between. In DNA, the CDR3 is TGTGCCAGCGGATCAGTCTCTGGGGCCAACGTCCTGACTTTC. Residues: CASGSVSGANVLTF.

V gene TRBV5-1 combines with J gene TRBJ2-2, with a possible D match to TRBD2 (5 bases). This CDR3 region has 17 residues. Per germline, CDR1 SGHRS and CDR2 YFSETQ. Trimming cost V 0 bases and J 0 bases, with 12 bases left between them. This chain's CDR3 is CASSLGGARTNTGELFF. The CDR3 DNA reads as TGCGCCAGCAGCTTGGGGGGAGCACGCACGAACACCGGGGAGCTGTTTTTT. Supplemented by reference TRBV5-1 and TRBJ2-2, the full variable domain reads KAGVTQTPRYLIKTRGQQVTLSCSPISGHRSVSWYQQTPGQGLQFLFEYFSETQRNKGNFPGRFSGRQFSNSRSEMNVSTLELGDSALYLCASSLGGARTNTGELFFGEGSRLTVL.